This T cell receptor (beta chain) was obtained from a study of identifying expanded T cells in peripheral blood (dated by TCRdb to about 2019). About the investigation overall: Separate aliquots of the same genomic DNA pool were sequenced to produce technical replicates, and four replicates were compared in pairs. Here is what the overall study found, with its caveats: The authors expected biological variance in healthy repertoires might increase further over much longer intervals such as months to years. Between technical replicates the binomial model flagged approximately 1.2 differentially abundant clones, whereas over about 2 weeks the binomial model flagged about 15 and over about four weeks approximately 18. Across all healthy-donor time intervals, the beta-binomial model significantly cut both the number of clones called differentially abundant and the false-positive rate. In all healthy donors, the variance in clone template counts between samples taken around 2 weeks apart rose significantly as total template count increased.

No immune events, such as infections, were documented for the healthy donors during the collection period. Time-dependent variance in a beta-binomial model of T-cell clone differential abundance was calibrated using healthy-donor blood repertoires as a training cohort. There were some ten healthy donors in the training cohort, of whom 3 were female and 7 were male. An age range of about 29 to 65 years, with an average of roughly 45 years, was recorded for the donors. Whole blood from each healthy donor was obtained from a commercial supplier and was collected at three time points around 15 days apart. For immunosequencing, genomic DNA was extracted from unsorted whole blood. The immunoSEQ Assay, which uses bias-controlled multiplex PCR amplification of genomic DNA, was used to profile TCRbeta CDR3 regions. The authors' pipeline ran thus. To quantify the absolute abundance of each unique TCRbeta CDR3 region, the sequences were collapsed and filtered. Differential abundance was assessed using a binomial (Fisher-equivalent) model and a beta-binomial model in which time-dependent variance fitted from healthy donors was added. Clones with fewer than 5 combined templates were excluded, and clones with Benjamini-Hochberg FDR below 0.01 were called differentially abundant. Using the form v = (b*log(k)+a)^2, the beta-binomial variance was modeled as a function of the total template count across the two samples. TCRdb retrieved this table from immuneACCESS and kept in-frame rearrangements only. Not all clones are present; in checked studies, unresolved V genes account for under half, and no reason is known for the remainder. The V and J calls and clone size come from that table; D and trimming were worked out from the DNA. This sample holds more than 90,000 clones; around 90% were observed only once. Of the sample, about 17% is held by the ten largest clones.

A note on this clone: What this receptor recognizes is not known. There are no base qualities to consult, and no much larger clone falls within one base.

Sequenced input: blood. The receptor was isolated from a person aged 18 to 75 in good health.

The CDR3 protein is CASSFPSDTQYF. The DNA is TGCGCCAGCAGCTTCCCCTCAGATACGCAGTATTTT. Here the chain combines TRBV5-1 and TRBJ2-3; no D gene call is confident. The junction carries 5 bases between V and J, which are trimmed by 2 bases and 4 bases respectively. The CDR3, cysteine through phenylalanine, is 12 amino acids long. The read is trimmed to its CDR3 DNA, 36 bases read in frame from base 1. In the germline V gene, CDR1 corresponds to SGHRS and CDR2 to YFSETQ.